The next 32 T cell receptor beta chains were all read from a single sample in a study of blood T cell repertoires in COVID-19. Produced via immunoSEQ multiplex PCR; TCRdb's table is partial and in-frame only. This table has about 140,000 clones, around 82% appearing once. Source material: PBMCs or T cells enriched from blood (not recorded which). Receptor source: a man aged 40-49 years with acute COVID-19.

The rearrangement joins TRBV7-9 to TRBJ1-3, with D hard to call. The germline V gene encodes CDR1 SEHNR and CDR2 FQNEAQ (reference sequence). V dropped 1 base and J dropped 7 bases, with 5 bases sitting between them. The length of the CDR3 is 12 residues. CDR3 loop: CASSLGGNTIYF. Here the CDR3 DNA reads TGTGCCAGCAGCTTAGGAGGCAACACCATATATTTT.

J is TRBJ2-7 and V is TRBV5-4, with D perhaps matching TRBD2 (6 bases). The CDR3 is made up of 14 amino acids. The germline V gene has CDR1 SGHNT and CDR2 YYREEE (reference sequence). The germline V and J ends were trimmed by 3 bases and 7 bases, with 17 bases remaining between them. CDR3 in amino acids: CASSSGLGRREQYF. The DNA for the CDR3 is TGTGCCAGCAGCTCGGGACTTGGAAGGCGAGAGCAGTACTTC. The full variable domain, rest sourced from reference TRBV5-4 and TRBJ2-7, is ETGVTQSPTHLIKTRGQQVTLRCSSQSGHNTVSWYQQALGQGPQFIFQYYREEENGRGNFPPRFSGLQFPNYSSELNVNALELDDSALYLCASSSGLGRREQYFGPGTRLTVT.

The chain combines TRBV5-6 with TRBJ1-1; D might be TRBD1 (6 bases). Trimming cost V 6 bases and J 5 bases, with 20 bases left between them. CDR1 is SGHDT and CDR2 is YYEEEE in the germline V gene. The CDR3 loop spans 15 amino acids. As DNA, the CDR3 is TGTGCCAGCAACACGATGGACAGTTTTCTGACTGAAGCTTTCTTT. It encodes CASNTMDSFLTEAFF.

The V gene is TRBV6-5, the J gene TRBJ1-2; TRBD1 is a possible D gene (5 bases). The CDR3 loop spans 14 amino acids. Trimming took off 7 bases at V and 7 bases at J, with 19 bases between the two ends. Germline V CDR1 and CDR2: MNHEY, SVGAGI. The CDR3 sequence: CASTADSTEAGYTF. The CDR3 coding sequence is TGTGCCAGCACCGCCGACAGTACTGAGGCTGGCTACACCTTC.

V usage is TRBV7-2 and J usage is TRBJ1-6, with D possibly being TRBD1 (6 bases). The CDR3 covers 14 residues. With 5 bases removed from V and 10 bases from J, the gap between germline ends came to 15 bases. Germline-derived CDR1 and CDR2 are SGHTA and FQGNSA. CDR3 loop: CASSPTGLASPLHF. The DNA for the CDR3 is TGTGCCAGCAGCCCGACAGGATTAGCATCACCCCTCCACTTT.

This clone was counted a single time. V is TRBV27 and J is TRBJ1-5; TRBD1 matches 11 bases. V lost 2 bases, J lost 5 bases, and 5 bases stayed unmatched. Germline V gene lookup returns CDR1 MNHEY and CDR2 SMNVEV (reference sequence). CDR3 size: 16 residues. DNA for the CDR3: TGTGCCAGCAGTTTAACAAGGACAGGGGGCCATCAGCCCCAGCATTTT. Translation gives CASSLTRTGGHQPQHF.

V is TRBV7-2 and J is TRBJ2-2; 7 nucleotides match TRBD1. The V gene's germline CDR1 is SGHTA and CDR2 FQGNSA. This CDR3 has 15 amino acids. The J segment lost 4 bases and the V segment lost 5 bases, leaving 7 bases of the junction unmatched. CDR3 amino acids: CASSTRQGLTGELFF. CDR3 in DNA: TGTGCCAGCAGCACTAGACAGGGTCTCACCGGGGAGCTGTTTTTT.

The chain is built from TRBV28 and TRBJ1-5; D remains ambiguous. Deletions cut 6 bases from V and 0 bases from J, with 12 bases between. Looked up from germline, CDR1 is MDHEN and CDR2 is SYDVKM. The CDR3 consists of 15 residues. CDR3 in DNA: TGTGCCAGCAGCCCCCCCGCCAGTAGCAATCAGCCCCAGCATTTT. Its protein is CASSPPASSNQPQHF.

This clone has a handful of counts. The chain combines TRBV6-4 with TRBJ2-3, with 9 bases aligning to TRBD2. This CDR3 is 16 amino acids long. Germline V gene sequence: CDR1 MRHNA, CDR2 SNTAGT. The V gene end was trimmed by 2 bases and the J gene end by 4 bases; junction bases not matched to a gene: 7. CDR3 region: CASSDGTAGGPDTQYF. The CDR3 coding sequence is TGTGCCAGCAGTGACGGTACGGCGGGGGGGCCAGATACGCAGTATTTT.

V gene TRBV19 combines with J gene TRBJ2-1, with a tentative D call TRBD1 (6 bases). Per germline, CDR1 LNHDA and CDR2 SQIVND (reference sequence). The CDR3 runs to 14 residues. Trimming stripped 2 bases from V and 5 bases from J, with 10 bases between. CDR3 in DNA: TGTGCCAGTAGTATATACGGGGACAACAATGAGCAGTTCTTC. Protein: CASSIYGDNNEQFF. Using reference TRBV19 and TRBJ2-1 for the parts outside the CDR3, the full variable domain is DGGITQSPKYLFRKEGQNVTLSCEQNLNHDAMYWYRQDPGQGLRLIYYSQIVNDFQKGDIAEGYSVSREKKESFPLTVTSAQKNPTAFYLCASSIYGDNNEQFFGPGTRLTVL.

This sequence joins TRBV10-3 and TRBJ2-7; a possible D gene is TRBD1 (5 bases). CDR1 and CDR2 from the germline V gene are ENHRY and SYGVKD. The CDR3 runs 11 residues. V shed 8 bases and J shed 5 bases, with 10 bases lying between them. The CDR3 loop reads CAIQGLHEQYF. CDR3 sequence (DNA): TGTGCCATCCAGGGTCTCCACGAGCAGTACTTC.

This chain links TRBV6-2 or TRBV6-3 with TRBJ1-1; D is unclear. CDR1 is MNHEY, CDR2 SVGEGT, per germline. Trimming removed 6 bases at V and 4 bases at J, with 12 bases between. CDR3 size: 13 residues. DNA for the CDR3: TGTGCCAGCAGCCTGCTCCTACCCACTGAAGCTTTCTTT. As protein: CASSLLLPTEAFF.

This chain links TRBV10-2 with TRBJ2-7; TRBD2 is a possible D gene (6 bases). CDR1 and CDR2 from the germline V gene are WSHSY and SAAADI. V lost 10 bases and J lost 3, with 13 bases in between. This CDR3 contains 12 residues. The chain's CDR3 is CATRDGYYEQYF. In DNA form, the CDR3 reads TGCGCCACGCGGGACGGTTACTACGAGCAGTACTTC.

The CDR3 DNA follows: TGCGCCAGCAGCGAAGGGACTAGCGGGGCGAGCGAGCAGTACTTC. Translating it yields CASSEGTSGASEQYF. This chain links TRBV4-1 with TRBJ2-7, with 13 bases identical to TRBD2. With V trimmed by 5 bases and J by 6 bases, 7 bases remained unmatched. Germline lookup yields CDR1 MGHRA and CDR2 YSYEKL. The CDR3 contains 15 residues.

This chain joins TRBV2 and TRBJ2-5; 7 positions match TRBD1. The CDR3 is made up of 13 amino acids. With V trimmed by 6 bases and J by 3 bases, 4 bases remained unmatched. CDR1 SNHLY and CDR2 FYNNEI come from the germline V gene. CDR3 DNA: TGTGCCAGCAGCGACGGGACAGAAGAGACCCAGTACTTC. Protein product: CASSDGTEETQYF.

The rearrangement uses TRBV30 and TRBJ2-5, with D uncertain. The CDR3 contains 12 residues. V was shortened by 2 bases and J by 5 bases, with 9 bases between the two germline ends. Germline loops: CDR1 GTSNPN, CDR2 SVGIG (reference sequence). CDR3 region: CAWSIKRETQYF. DNA of the CDR3: TGTGCCTGGAGTATAAAGAGGGAGACCCAGTACTTC.

This chain connects TRBV2 to TRBJ2-7; TRBD1 matches at 10 bases. V lost 8 bases and J lost 4; bases outside the gene matches: 5. This CDR3 contains 13 residues. The germline V gene encodes CDR1 SNHLY and CDR2 FYNNEI. CDR3 loop: CASARDRGYEQYF. As DNA, the CDR3 is TGTGCCAGCGCTAGGGACAGGGGTTACGAGCAGTACTTC.

This clone was seen once. The chain links TRBV25-1 to TRBJ1-4; no clear D gene. Germline loops: CDR1 MGHDK, CDR2 SYGVNS. The CDR3 spans 17 residues. Trimming left V 0 bases short and J 3 bases short, with 14 bases between. The CDR3 reads CASSEYRTGEANEKLFF. CDR3 coding DNA: TGTGCCAGCAGTGAATATAGGACTGGGGAGGCTAATGAAAAACTGTTTTTT.

The J gene is TRBJ2-7, the V gene TRBV11-2; D gene uncertain. Germline V gene data show CDR1 as SGHAT and CDR2 as FQNNGV. The CDR3 consists of 12 residues. V lost 2 bases and J 2 bases, leaving 4 bases between the germline ends. The CDR3 DNA sequence: TGTGCCAGCAGCTTACTACCCTACGAGCAGTACTTC. Its protein is CASSLLPYEQYF.

This clone was picked up a small number of times. The J gene is TRBJ1-3, the V gene TRBV15; unclear D gene. The CDR3 spans 17 residues. Per the germline V gene, CDR1 is LNHNV and CDR2 is YYDKDF (reference sequence). V lost 1 base to trimming and J lost 0 bases, with 13 bases between them. DNA for the CDR3: TGTGCCACCAGCAGAGGGGCTCTCCTGAGCTCTGGAAACACCATATATTTT. Translating gives CATSRGALLSSGNTIYF.

The DNA for the CDR3 is TGCAGCGTTGAAACCCCACCGGGACTAGCGGGGGGTAGCTCCTACAATGAGCAGTTCTTC. Protein product: CSVETPPGLAGGSSYNEQFF. The chain joins TRBV29-1 to TRBJ2-1, with TRBD2 matching over 15 bases. The CDR3 is 20 amino acids. CDR1 is SQVTM, CDR2 ANQGSEA, per germline. Unmatched junction bases numbered 11, after V lost 2 bases and J lost 0 bases.

As for this clone: Just one base apart from a much larger clone, this may be a read error. This chain joins TRBV5-4 and TRBJ1-1, with D hard to call. The CDR3 runs 15 residues. Trimming removed 2 bases from V and 1 base from J, with 12 bases in between. Germline values: CDR1 SGHNT, CDR2 YYREEE (reference sequence). The CDR3 DNA reads TGTGCCAGCAGCTTAGGAGGGTCAGAGAACACTGAAGCTTTCTTT. This translates into CASSLGGSENTEAFF.

This sequence joins TRBV11-2 and TRBJ2-7; 9 nucleotides agree with TRBD2. The length of the CDR3 is 14 residues. V shed 3 bases and J 5 bases; nucleotides not matched to a gene: 5. CDR1 and CDR2 from the germline V gene are SGHAT and FQNNGV. The CDR3 bases are TGTGCCAGCAGCTTGGCGGGAGGGTCCCACGAGCAGTACTTC. This translates into CASSLAGGSHEQYF.

The chain carries TRBV14 and TRBJ2-1; unclear D gene. Germline V lookup: CDR1 SGHDN, CDR2 FVKESK. This CDR3 contains 14 residues. V gave up 0 bases and J gave up 4 bases, with 7 bases separating them. CDR3 in DNA: TGTGCCAGCAGCCAAGACCATAGATACAATGAGCAGTTCTTC. It specifies CASSQDHRYNEQFF.

The chain has TRBV20-1 and TRBJ2-1; 9 bases map to TRBD1. Germline CDR1 and CDR2: DFQATT and SNEGSKA (reference sequence). The CDR3 contains 15 residues. The V gene end was trimmed by 3 bases and the J gene end by 3 bases; junction bases not matched to a gene: 6. This CDR3 is CSASAMDRGYNEQFF. The CDR3 nucleotides read TGCAGTGCTAGTGCAATGGACAGGGGCTACAATGAGCAGTTCTTC.

There are a few counts of this clone. V gene TRBV4-3 combines with J gene TRBJ2-3; 12 bases line up with TRBD2. J gave up 1 base and V 4 bases, and 3 bases lay outside the gene matches. The CDR3 totals 16 residues. Germline V lookup: CDR1 LGHNA, CDR2 YSLEER. The CDR3: CASSRASGGGTDTQYF. DNA for the CDR3: TGCGCCAGCAGCCGGGCTAGCGGGGGGGGCACAGATACGCAGTATTTT.

V gene TRBV7-2 combines with J gene TRBJ2-3, with 16 positions matching TRBD2. Germline assignment: CDR1 SGHTA and CDR2 FQGNSA. The CDR3 has 17 amino acids. J was trimmed by 4 bases and V by 3 bases; bases with no gene match: 4. CDR3 in DNA: TGTGCCAGCAGCTTGGGACTAGCGGGGGGGCCATCAGATACGCAGTATTTT. It encodes CASSLGLAGGPSDTQYF.

The rearrangement links TRBV5-4 to TRBJ2-6; 8 nucleotides agree with TRBD2. CDR3 size: 17 residues. The germline gives CDR1 SGHNT, CDR2 YYREEE (reference sequence). V lost 3 bases and J lost 1; bases outside the gene matches: 6. Written as DNA, the CDR3 is TGTGCCAGCAGCTCCGCGGGGGGACTTTCTGGGGCCAACGTCCTGACTTTC. Translation: CASSSAGGLSGANVLTF. The full variable domain, completed using reference TRBV5-4 and TRBJ2-6, is ETGVTQSPTHLIKTRGQQVTLRCSSQSGHNTVSWYQQALGQGPQFIFQYYREEENGRGNFPPRFSGLQFPNYSSELNVNALELDDSALYLCASSSAGGLSGANVLTFGAGSRLTVL.

The chain joins TRBV25-1 to TRBJ1-1, with D possibly matching TRBD1 (5 bases). The V and J ends lost 2 bases and 0 bases respectively, with 13 bases between them. CDR3 length: 16 residues. CDR1 is MGHDK and CDR2 is SYGVNS in the germline V gene. DNA for the CDR3: TGTGCCAGCAGTGAAGGGCTGGGGCATCTGAACACTGAAGCTTTCTTT. It encodes CASSEGLGHLNTEAFF.

The V and J genes are TRBV29-1 and TRBJ1-2; 9 bases match TRBD1. Germline values: CDR1 SQVTM, CDR2 ANQGSEA. V lost 5 bases and J lost 4; bases outside the gene matches: 11. The CDR3 contains 15 residues. The CDR3 loop reads CSVYPSGQGTYGYTF. As DNA, the CDR3 is TGCAGCGTTTATCCCTCGGGACAGGGTACCTATGGCTACACCTTC.

CDR3 DNA: TGTGCCAGCACCAGAACGCCCCAGCCCCAGCATTTT. Translating gives CASTRTPQPQHF. The chain is built from TRBV6-5 and TRBJ1-5; D not certain. Trimming left V 7 bases short and J 7 bases short, with 11 bases between. The germline V gene has CDR1 MNHEY and CDR2 SVGAGI. This CDR3 contains 12 residues.

CDR3 sequence: CASSPPSGTGVNEQFF. In DNA, the CDR3 is TGTGCCAGCTCACCCCCCTCTGGGACAGGGGTCAATGAGCAGTTCTTC. The genes are TRBV18 and TRBJ2-1, with 10 nucleotides matching TRBD1. Germline V CDR1 and CDR2: KGHSH, LQKENI. Trimming at V came to 3 bases and at J to 6 bases, leaving 8 bases not matched to a gene. The CDR3 has 16 residues. Complete variable domain (other parts from reference TRBV18 and TRBJ2-1): NAGVMQNPRHLVRRRGQEARLRCSPMKGHSHVYWYRQLPEEGLKFMVYLQKENIIDESGMPKERFSAEFPKEGPSILRIQQVVRGDSAAYFCASSPPSGTGVNEQFFGPGTRLTVL.